Below, 16 T cell receptor beta chains from the same sample are listed, as sequenced in a study of blood T cell repertoires in COVID-19. The data were produced by immunoSEQ multiplex PCR, yet TCRdb's version contains in-frame clones alone and is incomplete. The sample yields around 250,000 clones, around 93% seen once. Sequenced material: PBMCs or T cells enriched from blood (not recorded which). The receptors come from a man aged 40-50 years who had been exposed to COVID-19.

This clone was found once. The V call is TRBV30, the J call TRBJ1-2; weak D call: TRBD1 (5 bases). CDR3 length: 13 residues. Looked up from germline, CDR1 is GTSNPN and CDR2 is SVGIG (reference sequence). The V end was cut by 2 bases, the J end by 7 bases, with 14 bases between. The CDR3 region is CAWSRQGVGGYTF. The DNA of the CDR3 is TGTGCCTGGAGTAGGCAAGGGGTAGGTGGCTACACCTTC. Combining the CDR3 with reference TRBV30 and TRBJ1-2 gives the whole variable domain SQTIHQWPATLVQPVGSPLSLECTVEGTSNPNLYWYRQAAGRGLQLLFYSVGIGQISSEVPQNLSASRPQDRQFILSSKKLLLSDSGFYLCAWSRQGVGGYTFGSGTRLTVV.

V gene TRBV7-9 combines with J gene TRBJ1-4; TRBD1 might be the D (5 bases). Germline V gives CDR1 SEHNR, CDR2 FQNEAQ (reference sequence). The ends were cut back, 5 bases at V and 8 bases at J, with 15 bases in the middle. The CDR3 has 14 residues. The CDR3 is CASSPGRGREKLFF. CDR3 DNA sequence: TGTGCCAGCAGCCCGGGACGGGGGAGAGAAAAACTGTTTTTT.

The chain carries TRBV28 and TRBJ1-4; 7 bases agree with TRBD1. V dropped 5 bases and J dropped 10; count of bases not matched to a gene: 10. Germline lookup yields CDR1 MDHEN and CDR2 SYDVKM. This CDR3 spans 14 amino acids. The CDR3 sequence is CASSQGGERGKLFF. In nucleotides, the CDR3 is TGTGCCAGCAGTCAAGGGGGCGAAAGGGGAAAACTGTTTTTT.

The chain uses TRBV9 and TRBJ1-1; D is perhaps TRBD1 (6 bases). Germline CDR1 is SGDLS and CDR2 is YYNGEE. V was trimmed by 4 bases and J by 3 bases, leaving 13 bases between them. The CDR3 has 14 residues. In DNA form, the CDR3 reads TGTGCCAGCAGCCGACGGGACACCTACACTGAAGCTTTCTTT. Translation: CASSRRDTYTEAFF. The complete variable domain, with remaining parts taken from reference TRBV9 and TRBJ1-1, reads DSGVTQTPKHLITATGQRVTLRCSPRSGDLSVYWYQQSLDQGLQFLIQYYNGEERAKGNILERFSAQQFPDLHSELNLSSLELGDSALYFCASSRRDTYTEAFFGQGTRLTVV.

V usage is TRBV27 and J usage is TRBJ2-1; possible D gene TRBD2, 7 bases. The CDR3 runs to 16 residues. Deletions cut 5 bases from V and 3 bases from J, with 17 bases between. Germline assignment: CDR1 MNHEY and CDR2 SMNVEV (reference sequence). DNA of the CDR3: TGTGCCAGCAGTAGCTTAGGGGGGGGTAACTACAATGAGCAGTTCTTC. Its protein is CASSSLGGGNYNEQFF.

The chain carries TRBV19 and TRBJ2-3; a weak D match, TRBD2 (6 bases). Germline lookup yields CDR1 LNHDA and CDR2 SQIVND (reference sequence). The germline V and J ends were trimmed by 2 bases and 14 bases, with 14 bases remaining between them. The CDR3 runs 12 residues. CDR3 sequence (DNA): TGTGCCAGTAGTATATCCGGGACTCCTCTGTATTTT. The encoded protein is CASSISGTPLYF.

This chain uses TRBV9 with TRBJ2-1; TRBD2 matches at 8 bases. V lost 0 bases to trimming and J lost 3 bases; unmatched junction nucleotides: 11. Per germline, CDR1 SGDLS and CDR2 YYNGEE. This CDR3 region has 18 residues. CDR3 nucleotide sequence: TGTGCCAGCAGCGTAGAGGGGGTGGGGCTAGCGGGCTACAATGAGCAGTTCTTC. This sequence encodes CASSVEGVGLAGYNEQFF.

This chain uses TRBV2 with TRBJ2-7; a possible D gene is TRBD1 (6 bases). The CDR3 length is 15 residues. Germline CDR1 is SNHLY and CDR2 is FYNNEI. V was shortened by 4 bases and J by 6 bases, with 19 bases between the two germline ends. In DNA form, the CDR3 reads TGTGCCAGCAGTGCGACGGCAGTTTGGGGGCGCGAGCAGTACTTC. Encoded protein: CASSATAVWGREQYF.

This clone was detected only once. The chain carries TRBV12-3 or TRBV12-4 and TRBJ1-1, with 10 bases that match TRBD1. V shed 6 bases and J 10 bases; nucleotides not matched to a gene: 8. The CDR3 is 13 amino acids. The DNA of the CDR3 is TGTGCCAGCAGCCCCGCAGACAGGGGGCGAGCTTTCTTT. It is translated as CASSPADRGRAFF.

The rearrangement joins TRBV3-1 (or the pseudogene TRBV3-2) to TRBJ2-1, with 14 nucleotides matching TRBD2. CDR1 and CDR2 (germline): LGHDT, YNNKEL (reference sequence). This CDR3 has 14 residues. Trimming removed 1 base from V and 15 bases from J; junction bases left unmatched: 5. The CDR3 DNA sequence: TGTGCCAGCAGCCAAGGACTAGCGGGAGGGCCTCTGTTCTTC. Amino acids: CASSQGLAGGPLFF.

About this clone itself: Other DNA sequences within the sample encode an identical CDR3. The chain recombines TRBV7-9 with TRBJ2-7; the match to TRBD1 covers 7 bases. The CDR3 is 14 residues long. Germline lookup yields CDR1 SEHNR and CDR2 FQNEAQ (reference sequence). The V and J ends lost 6 bases and 2 bases, in that order; junction bases with no gene match: 7. The CDR3 region is CASSLPGQTYEQYF. CDR3 coding DNA: TGTGCCAGCAGTCTTCCGGGACAGACCTACGAGCAGTACTTC. The whole variable domain, remainder taken from reference TRBV7-9 and TRBJ2-7, is DTGVSQNPRHKITKRGQNVTFRCDPISEHNRLYWYRQTLGQGPEFLTYFQNEAQLEKSRLLSDRFSAERPKGSFSTLEIQRTEQGDSAMYLCASSLPGQTYEQYFGPGTRLTVT.

The chain is built from TRBV7-9 and TRBJ1-3, with 10 bases lining up with TRBD1. Germline assignment: CDR1 SEHNR and CDR2 FQNEAQ (reference sequence). Trimming cost V 4 bases and J 0 bases; bases outside gene matches: 0. The CDR3 length is 15 residues. This CDR3 reads CASSWDRGSGNTIYF. Here the CDR3 DNA reads TGTGCCAGCAGCTGGGACAGGGGCTCTGGAAACACCATATATTTT.

The chain is built from TRBV5-3 and TRBJ1-1; 11 bases are a match to TRBD1. TRBV5-3 is reported as an ORF; its role is uncertain. Unmatched junction bases numbered 5, after V lost 4 bases and J lost 0 bases. CDR3 size: 16 residues. CDR3 sequence (DNA): TGTGCCAGAAGCCCGGGACAGGGGGTATTGAACACTGAAGCTTTCTTT. Protein product: CARSPGQGVLNTEAFF.

The chain joins TRBV5-6 to TRBJ1-6; the D gene is possibly TRBD1 (5 bases). Germline V gives CDR1 SGHDT, CDR2 YYEEEE. V shed 2 bases and J shed 7 bases, with 10 bases lying between them. The CDR3 spans 14 residues. DNA of the CDR3: TGTGCCAGCAGCTTCCCGACAGAAAATTCACCCCTCCACTTT. It is translated as CASSFPTENSPLHF.

In this sample, this clone turned up a few times. This chain connects TRBV25-1 to TRBJ1-3; TRBD1 matches at 8 bases. The CDR3 is made up of 15 amino acids. Germline lookup yields CDR1 MGHDK and CDR2 SYGVNS. Trimming at V came to 3 bases and at J to 2 bases, leaving 3 bases not matched to a gene. The CDR3 sequence: CASSEGQVAGNTIYF. CDR3 DNA sequence: TGTGCCAGCAGTGAGGGACAGGTAGCTGGAAACACCATATATTTT.

This sequence joins TRBV19 and TRBJ2-1; TRBD1 matches 9 bases. The CDR3 runs 17 residues. Germline V gene lookup returns CDR1 LNHDA and CDR2 SQIVND (reference sequence). After removal of 3 bases from V and 8 bases from J, the junction contained 14 bases not matched to a gene. The DNA for the CDR3 is TGTGCCAGTAGTATTCTCGCCGGGACAGGGTATCGGGATGAGCAGTTCTTC. Amino acid sequence: CASSILAGTGYRDEQFF.